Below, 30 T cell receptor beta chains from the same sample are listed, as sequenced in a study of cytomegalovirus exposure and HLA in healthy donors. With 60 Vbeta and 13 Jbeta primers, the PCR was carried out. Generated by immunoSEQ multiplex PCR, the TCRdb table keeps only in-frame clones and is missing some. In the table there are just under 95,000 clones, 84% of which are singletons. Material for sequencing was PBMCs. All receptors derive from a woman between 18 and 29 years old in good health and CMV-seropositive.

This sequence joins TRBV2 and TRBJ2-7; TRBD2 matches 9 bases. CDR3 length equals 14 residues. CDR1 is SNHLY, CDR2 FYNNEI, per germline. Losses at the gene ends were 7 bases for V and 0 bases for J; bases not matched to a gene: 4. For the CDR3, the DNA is TGTGCCAGCATGCTTAGCGGGAGCTCCTACGAGCAGTACTTC. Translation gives CASMLSGSSYEQYF.

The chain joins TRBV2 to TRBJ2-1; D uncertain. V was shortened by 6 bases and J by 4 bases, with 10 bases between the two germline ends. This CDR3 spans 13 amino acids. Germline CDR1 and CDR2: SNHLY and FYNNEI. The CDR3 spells CASRNRSYNEQFF. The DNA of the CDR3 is TGTGCCAGCAGGAACCGGTCATACAATGAGCAGTTCTTC.

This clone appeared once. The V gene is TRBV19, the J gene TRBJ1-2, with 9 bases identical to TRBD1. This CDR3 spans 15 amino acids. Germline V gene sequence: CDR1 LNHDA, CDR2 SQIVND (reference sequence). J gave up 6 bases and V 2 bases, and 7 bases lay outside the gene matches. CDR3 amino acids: CASSITTGGLDGYTF. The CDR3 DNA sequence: TGTGCCAGTAGTATAACTACAGGGGGCTTGGATGGCTACACCTTC.

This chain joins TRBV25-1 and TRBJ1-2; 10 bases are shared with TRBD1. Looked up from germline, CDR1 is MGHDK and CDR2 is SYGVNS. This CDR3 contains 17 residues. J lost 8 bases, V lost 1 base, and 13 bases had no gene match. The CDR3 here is CASSECLGTGEIFGYTF. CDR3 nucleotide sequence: TGTGCCAGCAGTGAATGTCTGGGGACAGGGGAGATTTTCGGCTACACCTTC.

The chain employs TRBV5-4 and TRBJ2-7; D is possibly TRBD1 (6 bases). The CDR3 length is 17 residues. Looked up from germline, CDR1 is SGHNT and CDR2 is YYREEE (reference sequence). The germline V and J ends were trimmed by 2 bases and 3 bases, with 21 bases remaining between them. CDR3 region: CASSLSVKDSRFYEQYF. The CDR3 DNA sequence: TGTGCCAGCAGCTTAAGCGTAAAGGACAGCCGTTTCTACGAGCAGTACTTC. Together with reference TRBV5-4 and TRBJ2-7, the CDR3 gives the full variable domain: ETGVTQSPTHLIKTRGQQVTLRCSSQSGHNTVSWYQQALGQGPQFIFQYYREEENGRGNFPPRFSGLQFPNYSSELNVNALELDDSALYLCASSLSVKDSRFYEQYFGPGTRLTVT.

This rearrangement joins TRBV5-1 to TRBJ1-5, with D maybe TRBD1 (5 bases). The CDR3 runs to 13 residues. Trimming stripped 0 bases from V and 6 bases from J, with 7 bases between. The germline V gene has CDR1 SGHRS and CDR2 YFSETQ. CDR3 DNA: TGCGCCAGCAGCTTGGATGGGGCTCAGCCCCAGCATTTT. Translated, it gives CASSLDGAQPQHF.

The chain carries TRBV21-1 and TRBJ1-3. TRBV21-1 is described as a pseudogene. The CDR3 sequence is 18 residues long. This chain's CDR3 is CASSKVGGETTLGNTIYF. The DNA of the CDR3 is TGTGCCAGCAGCAAGGTGGGTGGGGAGACAACCCTTGGAAACACCATATATTTT.

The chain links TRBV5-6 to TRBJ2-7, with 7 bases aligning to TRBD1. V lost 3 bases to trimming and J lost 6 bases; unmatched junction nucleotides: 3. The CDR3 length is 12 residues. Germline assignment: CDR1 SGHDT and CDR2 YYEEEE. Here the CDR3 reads CASSWTGPEQYF. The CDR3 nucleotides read TGTGCCAGCAGCTGGACAGGTCCCGAGCAGTACTTC. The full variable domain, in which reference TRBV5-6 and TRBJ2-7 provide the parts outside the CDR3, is DAGVTQSPTHLIKTRGQQVTLRCSPKSGHDTVSWYQQALGQGPQFIFQYYEEEERQRGNFPDRFSGHQFPNYSSELNVNALLLGDSALYLCASSWTGPEQYFGPGTRLTVT.

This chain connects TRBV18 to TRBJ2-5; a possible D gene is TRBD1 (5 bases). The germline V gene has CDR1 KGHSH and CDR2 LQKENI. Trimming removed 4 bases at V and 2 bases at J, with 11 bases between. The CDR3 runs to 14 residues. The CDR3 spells CASSRGATQETQYF. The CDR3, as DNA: TGTGCCAGCTCACGTGGGGCAACTCAAGAGACCCAGTACTTC.

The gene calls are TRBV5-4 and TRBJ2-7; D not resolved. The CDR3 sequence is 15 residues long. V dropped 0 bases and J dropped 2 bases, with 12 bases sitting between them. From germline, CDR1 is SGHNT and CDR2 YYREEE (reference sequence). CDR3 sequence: CASSLDWQSTYEQYF. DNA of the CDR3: TGTGCCAGCAGCTTGGATTGGCAGTCGACCTACGAGCAGTACTTC. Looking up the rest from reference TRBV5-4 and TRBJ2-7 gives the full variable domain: ETGVTQSPTHLIKTRGQQVTLRCSSQSGHNTVSWYQQALGQGPQFIFQYYREEENGRGNFPPRFSGLQFPNYSSELNVNALELDDSALYLCASSLDWQSTYEQYFGPGTRLTVT.

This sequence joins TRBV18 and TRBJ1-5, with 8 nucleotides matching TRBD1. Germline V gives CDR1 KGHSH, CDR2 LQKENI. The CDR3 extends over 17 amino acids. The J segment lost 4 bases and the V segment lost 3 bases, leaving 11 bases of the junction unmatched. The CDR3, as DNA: TGTGCCAGCTCACCCCGCGCCGGGGACAGGATGAATCAGCCCCAGCATTTT. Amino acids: CASSPRAGDRMNQPQHF. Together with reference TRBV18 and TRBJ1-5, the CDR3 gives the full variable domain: NAGVMQNPRHLVRRRGQEARLRCSPMKGHSHVYWYRQLPEEGLKFMVYLQKENIIDESGMPKERFSAEFPKEGPSILRIQQVVRGDSAAYFCASSPRAGDRMNQPQHFGDGTRLSIL.

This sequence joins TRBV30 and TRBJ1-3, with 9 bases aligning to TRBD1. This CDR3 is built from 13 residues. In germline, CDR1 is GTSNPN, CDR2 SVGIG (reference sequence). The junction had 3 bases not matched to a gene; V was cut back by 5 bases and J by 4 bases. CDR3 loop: CAWGTGTGNTIYF. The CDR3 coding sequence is TGTGCCTGGGGGACAGGGACGGGAAACACCATATATTTT.

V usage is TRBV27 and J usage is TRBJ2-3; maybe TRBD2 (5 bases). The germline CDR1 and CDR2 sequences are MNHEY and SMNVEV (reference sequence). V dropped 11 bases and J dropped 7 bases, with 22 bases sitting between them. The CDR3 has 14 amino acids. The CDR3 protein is CARGVGFFLYTQYF. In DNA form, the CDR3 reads TGTGCCCGGGGAGTGGGATTCTTCCTTTATACGCAGTATTTT.

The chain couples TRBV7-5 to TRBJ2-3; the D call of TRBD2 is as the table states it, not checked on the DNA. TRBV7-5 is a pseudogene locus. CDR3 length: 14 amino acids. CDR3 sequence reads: CATLGIRRGDTQYF. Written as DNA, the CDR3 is TGTGCCACCTTAGGAATTAGACGAGGGGATACGCAGTATTTT.

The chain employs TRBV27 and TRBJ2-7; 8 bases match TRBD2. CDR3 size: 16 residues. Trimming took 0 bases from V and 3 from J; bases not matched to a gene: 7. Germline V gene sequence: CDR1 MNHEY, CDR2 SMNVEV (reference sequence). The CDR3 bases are TGTGCCAGCAGTTTATCGTTTCCAGCGGGAGACTACGAGCAGTACTTC. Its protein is CASSLSFPAGDYEQYF.

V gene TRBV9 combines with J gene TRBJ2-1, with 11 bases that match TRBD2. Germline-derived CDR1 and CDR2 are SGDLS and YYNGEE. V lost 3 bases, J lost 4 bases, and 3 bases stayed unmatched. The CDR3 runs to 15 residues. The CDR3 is CASSETSGAYNEQFF. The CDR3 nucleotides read TGTGCCAGCAGCGAGACTAGCGGGGCGTACAATGAGCAGTTCTTC. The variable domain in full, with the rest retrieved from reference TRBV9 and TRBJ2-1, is DSGVTQTPKHLITATGQRVTLRCSPRSGDLSVYWYQQSLDQGLQFLIQYYNGEERAKGNILERFSAQQFPDLHSELNLSSLELGDSALYFCASSETSGAYNEQFFGPGTRLTVL.

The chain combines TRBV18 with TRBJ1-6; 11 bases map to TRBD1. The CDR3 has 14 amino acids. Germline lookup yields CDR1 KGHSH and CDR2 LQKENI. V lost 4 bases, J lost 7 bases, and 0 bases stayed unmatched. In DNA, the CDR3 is TGTGCCAGCTCACGGGACAGGGGGAATTCACCCCTCCACTTT. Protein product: CASSRDRGNSPLHF.

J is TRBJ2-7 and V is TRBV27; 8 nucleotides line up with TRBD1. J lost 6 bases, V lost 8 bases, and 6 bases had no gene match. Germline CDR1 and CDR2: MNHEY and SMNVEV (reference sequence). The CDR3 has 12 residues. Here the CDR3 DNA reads TGTGCCAGCCAAGACAGGGGAGGCGAGCAGTACTTC. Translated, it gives CASQDRGGEQYF.

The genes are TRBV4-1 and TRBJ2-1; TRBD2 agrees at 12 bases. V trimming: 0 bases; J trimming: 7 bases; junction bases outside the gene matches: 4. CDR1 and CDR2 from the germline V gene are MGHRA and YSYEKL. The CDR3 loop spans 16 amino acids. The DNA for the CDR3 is TGCGCCAGCAGCCAAGAGACTAGCGGGAGAAGGAATGAGCAGTTCTTC. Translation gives CASSQETSGRRNEQFF.

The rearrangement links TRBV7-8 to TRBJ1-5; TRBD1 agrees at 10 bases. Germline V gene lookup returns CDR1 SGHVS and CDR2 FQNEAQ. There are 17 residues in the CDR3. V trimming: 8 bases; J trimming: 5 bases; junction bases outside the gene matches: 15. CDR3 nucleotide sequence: TGTGCCAGCCTGGACGACAAGACAGGGGGCAGAGATCAGCCCCAGCATTTT. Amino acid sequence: CASLDDKTGGRDQPQHF.

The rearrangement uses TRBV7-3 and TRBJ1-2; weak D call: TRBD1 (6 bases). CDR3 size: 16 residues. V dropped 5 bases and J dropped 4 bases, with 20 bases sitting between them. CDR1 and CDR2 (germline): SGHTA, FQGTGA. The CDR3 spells CASSPMGPGTTYGYTF. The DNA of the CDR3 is TGTGCCAGCAGCCCCATGGGCCCCGGGACAACCTATGGCTACACCTTC. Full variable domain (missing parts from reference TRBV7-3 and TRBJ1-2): GAGVSQTPSNKVTEKGKYVELRCDPISGHTALYWYRQSLGQGPEFLIYFQGTGAADDSGLPNDRFFAVRPEGSVSTLKIQRTERGDSAVYLCASSPMGPGTTYGYTFGSGTRLTVV.

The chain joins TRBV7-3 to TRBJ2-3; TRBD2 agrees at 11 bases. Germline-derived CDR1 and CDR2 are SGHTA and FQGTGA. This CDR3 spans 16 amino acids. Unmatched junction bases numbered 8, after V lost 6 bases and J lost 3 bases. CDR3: CASSSGRAPGTDTQYF. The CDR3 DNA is TGTGCCAGCAGTAGCGGGAGGGCCCCGGGGACAGATACGCAGTATTTT.

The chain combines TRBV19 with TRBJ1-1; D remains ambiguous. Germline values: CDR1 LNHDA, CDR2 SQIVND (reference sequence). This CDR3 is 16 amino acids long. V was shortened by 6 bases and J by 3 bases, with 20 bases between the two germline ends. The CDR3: CASRFAARTQDTEAFF. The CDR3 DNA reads TGTGCCAGTAGATTTGCGGCGCGTACCCAAGACACTGAAGCTTTCTTT.

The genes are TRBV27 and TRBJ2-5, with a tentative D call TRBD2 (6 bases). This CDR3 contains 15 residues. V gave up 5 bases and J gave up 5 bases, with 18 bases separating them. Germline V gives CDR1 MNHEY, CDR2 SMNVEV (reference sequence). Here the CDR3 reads CASSPGLPAGETQYF. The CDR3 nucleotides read TGTGCCAGCAGTCCGGGACTCCCGGCCGGGGAGACCCAGTACTTC.

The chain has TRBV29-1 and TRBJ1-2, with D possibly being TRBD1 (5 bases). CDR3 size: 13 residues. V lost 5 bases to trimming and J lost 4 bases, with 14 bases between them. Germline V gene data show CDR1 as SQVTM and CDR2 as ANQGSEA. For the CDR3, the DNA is TGCAGCGTTAATCAGGGTGGCAGCTATGGCTACACCTTC. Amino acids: CSVNQGGSYGYTF.

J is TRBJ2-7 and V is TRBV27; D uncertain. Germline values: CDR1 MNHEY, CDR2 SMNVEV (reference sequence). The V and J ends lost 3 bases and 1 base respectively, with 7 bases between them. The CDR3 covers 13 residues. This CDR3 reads CASSFSGSYEQYF. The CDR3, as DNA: TGTGCCAGCAGTTTTTCCGGGTCCTACGAGCAGTACTTC.

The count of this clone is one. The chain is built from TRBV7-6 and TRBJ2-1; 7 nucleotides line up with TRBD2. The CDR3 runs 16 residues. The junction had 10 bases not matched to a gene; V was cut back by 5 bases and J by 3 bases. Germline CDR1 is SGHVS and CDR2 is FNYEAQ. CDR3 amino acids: CASSLVGGGNYNEQFF. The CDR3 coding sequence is TGTGCCAGCAGCCTCGTTGGGGGGGGAAACTACAATGAGCAGTTCTTC.

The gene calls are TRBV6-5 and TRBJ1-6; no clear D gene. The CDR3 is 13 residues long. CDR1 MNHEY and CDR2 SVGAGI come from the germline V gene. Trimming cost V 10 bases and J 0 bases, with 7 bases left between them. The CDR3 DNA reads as TGTGCCATACAAAGCTCCTATAATTCACCCCTCCACTTT. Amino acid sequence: CAIQSSYNSPLHF.

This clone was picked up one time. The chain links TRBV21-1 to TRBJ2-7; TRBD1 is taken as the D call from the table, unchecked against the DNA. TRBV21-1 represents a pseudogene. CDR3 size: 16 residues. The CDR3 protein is CASSKAPETEDTKQYF. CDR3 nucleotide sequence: TGTGCCAGCAGCAAAGCGCCCGAGACAGAGGATACGAAGCAGTACTTC.

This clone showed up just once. CDR3 protein: CASTRGGSFDTQYF. For the CDR3, the DNA is TGTGCCAGCACCCGAGGCGGGTCATTCGATACGCAGTATTTT. This rearrangement joins TRBV2 to TRBJ2-3, with D possibly matching TRBD2 (5 bases). Germline V lookup: CDR1 SNHLY, CDR2 FYNNEI. The ends were cut back, 7 bases at V and 6 bases at J, with 17 bases in the middle. The CDR3 runs 14 residues.